The 26 T cell receptor beta chains below were found in one sample sequenced in a study of regulatory T cells in long-lasting Graves disease. Arm-PCR of CDR3 regions and iRepertoire HTBI primers were used to build TCR beta libraries. Via MiXCR, TCRdb re-called the multiplex PCR reads, giving one row per CDR3 protein. The data contain 650,000 to 700,000 distinct CDR3 sequences, roughly 30% of them singletons. Time point in this sample: persistent/refractory GD, antithyroid drugs over 5 years with positive TRAb. PBMCs were the source of the RNA used for TCR sequencing. The sequencing used peripheral blood mononuclear cells (PBMCs), collected when the disease was refractory, from a patient treated with antithyroid drugs. The receptors shown here come from a female donor with Graves disease.

There are a few counts of this clonotype. This rearrangement joins TRBV10-3 to TRBJ1-6, with D unresolved. Germline V gene lookup returns CDR1 ENHRY and CDR2 SYGVKD. V lost 7 bases to trimming and J lost 7 bases, with 11 bases between them. CDR3 length equals 13 residues. The CDR3 region is CAITRGNNSPLHF. The CDR3 region has the DNA TGTGCCATCACGAGAGGGAACAATTCACCCCTCCACTTT.

The chain combines TRBV4-2 with TRBJ2-7; D ambiguous. The V and J ends lost 4 bases and 7 bases respectively, with 14 bases between them. Germline CDR1 is LGHNA and CDR2 is YNFKEQ. The CDR3 is made up of 13 amino acids. As DNA, the CDR3 is TGTGCCAGCAGCCCAGGACCACCCGTGGAGCAGTACTTC. The encoded protein is CASSPGPPVEQYF.

The table lists this clonotype with a few counts. This chain uses TRBV12-3 or TRBV12-4 with TRBJ2-7, with D tentatively TRBD1 or TRBD2 (5 bases each). V was clipped by 7 bases and J by 6 bases, with 22 bases between them. This CDR3 comprises 15 residues. Written as DNA, the CDR3 is TGTGCCAGCACCCCGCACGGGACCCGGGGATGCGAGCAGTACTTC. It translates to CASTPHGTRGCEQYF.

V gene TRBV6-4 combines with J gene TRBJ1-3; D uncertain. Trimming removed 0 bases at V and 4 bases at J, with 16 bases between. Germline V gives CDR1 MRHNA, CDR2 SNTAGT. This CDR3 comprises 17 residues. The DNA for the CDR3 is TGTGCCAGCAGTGACTCGAGTGATCCCGTAGTGGGAAACACCATATATTTT. This encodes CASSDSSDPVVGNTIYF.

This chain joins TRBV7-3 and TRBJ1-1, with D maybe TRBD1 (6 bases). V was clipped by 5 bases and J by 3 bases, with 19 bases between them. The germline V gene encodes CDR1 SGHTA and CDR2 FQGTGA. The CDR3 consists of 16 residues. The CDR3 reads CASSPHTGIGDTEAFF. The CDR3 DNA reads as TGTGCCAGCAGCCCTCACACAGGGATAGGAGACACTGAAGCTTTCTTT.

This clonotype was detected only once. This rearrangement joins TRBV3-1 to TRBJ2-5, with TRBD2 matching over 13 bases. TRBJ2-1 matches the DNA end more closely, so the J call is doubtful. CDR1 LGHDT and CDR2 YNNKEL come from the germline V gene (reference sequence). The CDR3 runs to 16 residues. The DNA for the CDR3 is TGTGCCAGCAGCCAAGGGGGACTAGCGGGGTACAATGAGCAGTTCTTC. It is translated as CASSQGGLAGYNEQFF.

The chain employs TRBV28 and TRBJ1-1, with no clear D. Looked up from germline, CDR1 is MDHEN and CDR2 is SYDVKM. Trimming removed 3 bases at V and 0 bases at J, with 8 bases between. The CDR3 runs 14 residues. The CDR3 DNA reads TGTGCCAGCAGTTTGCAAGCCATGAACACTGAAGCTTTCTTT. It codes for CASSLQAMNTEAFF. Full variable domain (rest looked up from reference TRBV28 and TRBJ1-1): DVKVTQSSRYLVKRTGEKVFLECVQDMDHENMFWYRQDPGLGLRLIYFSYDVKMKEKGDIPEGYSVSREKKERFSLILESASTNQTSMYLCASSLQAMNTEAFFGQGTRLTVV.

This clonotype was counted only a few times. This chain uses TRBV28 with TRBJ1-4; no clear D. The CDR3 length is 12 residues. The V end lost 8 bases, the J end lost 8 bases, and 12 bases lay between the germline ends. Per the germline V gene, CDR1 is MDHEN and CDR2 is SYDVKM. CDR3 coding DNA: TGTGCCAGCTCGGACGGAAAGGAAAAACTGTTTTTT. Translation gives CASSDGKEKLFF.

This clonotype was counted a few times. The chain carries TRBV20-1 and TRBJ1-1; 7 positions match TRBD1. The CDR3 totals 15 residues. With V trimmed by 4 bases and J by 1 base, 9 bases remained unmatched. The germline V gene encodes CDR1 DFQATT and CDR2 SNEGSKA (reference sequence). The CDR3 DNA reads as TGCAGTGCTATTATAGGGGGCGTACGGAACACTGAAGCTTTCTTT. This encodes CSAIIGGVRNTEAFF.

V usage is TRBV20-1 and J usage is TRBJ1-2; D remains unclear. The CDR3 consists of 11 residues. Germline loops: CDR1 DFQATT, CDR2 SNEGSKA (reference sequence). Between the trimmed V and J ends, which lost 6 bases and 7 bases, there was a span of 12 bases. For the CDR3, the DNA is TGCAGTGCCGTCCGGGGAGGTGGCTACACCTTC. Its translation: CSAVRGGGYTF.

The rearrangement joins TRBV28 to TRBJ1-6, with D hard to call. Trimming pared 1 base from V and 14 bases from J, leaving 12 bases between. Germline V CDR1 and CDR2: MDHEN, SYDVKM. This CDR3 has 13 amino acids. The CDR3 reads CASSLSQLRTLHF. Here the CDR3 DNA reads TGTGCCAGCAGTTTATCCCAGCTCCGGACCCTCCACTTT.

On this clonotype itself: As the CDR3 is not closed by the conserved phenylalanine or tryptophan, this likely results from a read error. The gene calls are TRBV2 and TRBJ2-7; TRBD2 matches at 7 bases. This CDR3 comprises 15 residues. The V segment lost 6 bases and the J segment 4 bases; nucleotides outside the gene matches: 12. Germline V gene sequence: CDR1 SNHLY, CDR2 FYNNEI. In DNA form, the CDR3 reads TGTGCCAGCAGCTTGCAGCGGGAAAGGGCATACGAGCAGTACTCC. As protein: CASSLQRERAYEQYS.

This clonotype was counted ten times or more. The V call is TRBV29-1, the J call TRBJ1-4; possibly TRBD1 for D (5 bases). This CDR3 spans 14 amino acids. Germline V CDR1 and CDR2: SQVTM, ANQGSEA. Trimming removed 6 bases from V and 7 bases from J, with 18 bases in between. As DNA, the CDR3 is TGCAGCGTCTCGGGGCTTTCGAAGTTTGAAAAACTGTTTTTT. This encodes CSVSGLSKFEKLFF.

This clonotype showed up many times. The J gene is TRBJ2-2, the V gene TRBV12-3 or TRBV12-4; 8 bases are a match to TRBD2. V lost 3 bases and J lost 3; bases outside the gene matches: 6. This CDR3 spans 16 amino acids. CDR3 region: CASSFKREMYTGELFF. The CDR3 bases are TGTGCCAGCAGTTTTAAGCGGGAGATGTACACCGGGGAGCTGTTTTTT.

A few counts support this clonotype. V is TRBV5-1 and J is TRBJ1-4, with a weak D call TRBD1 (5 bases). This CDR3 has 15 amino acids. CDR1 SGHRS and CDR2 YFSETQ come from the germline V gene. V was cut by 0 bases and J by 7 bases, with 13 bases left in between. The CDR3: CASSLGSGGSEKLFF. CDR3 nucleotide sequence: TGCGCCAGCAGCTTGGGATCCGGGGGAAGTGAAAAACTGTTTTTT.

The V call is TRBV20-1, the J call TRBJ2-7, with 10 bases matching TRBD2. The germline gives CDR1 DFQATT, CDR2 SNEGSKA (reference sequence). The CDR3 totals 16 residues. V gave up 6 bases and J gave up 0 bases; unmatched junction bases: 11. The CDR3 region has the DNA TGCAGTGCCCCGGGGGTAGCGGGAGGCCACTCCTACGAGCAGTACTTC. Translated: CSAPGVAGGHSYEQYF.

Only a few counts were recorded for this clonotype. The chain joins TRBV20-1 to TRBJ1-1; possibly TRBD1 for D (5 bases). Trimming cost V 4 bases and J 0 bases, with 12 bases left between them. This CDR3 region has 14 residues. Germline CDR1 is DFQATT and CDR2 is SNEGSKA (reference sequence). The CDR3 sequence: CSATLDSMNTEAFF. The CDR3, as DNA: TGCAGTGCTACCTTAGACAGCATGAACACTGAAGCTTTCTTT.

This chain connects TRBV29-1 to TRBJ2-2; TRBD1 matches 8 bases. The trim removed 0 bases at V and 2 bases at J, leaving 5 bases unmatched. The CDR3 is 16 residues long. The germline CDR1 and CDR2 sequences are SQVTM and ANQGSEA. The CDR3 nucleotides are TGCAGCGTTGAAGATGGGGCAGGGGGCAACACCGGGGAGCTGTTTTTT. Translated: CSVEDGAGGNTGELFF.

This clonotype was found a few times. The V and J genes are TRBV27 and TRBJ1-6; TRBD1 is a possible D gene (5 bases). Germline V gene lookup returns CDR1 MNHEY and CDR2 SMNVEV (reference sequence). This CDR3 has 14 residues. Trimming shortened V by 3 bases and J by 13 bases, and 16 bases separated the two germline ends. CDR3 DNA sequence: TGTGCCAGCAGTTTGACCGGGGCTCGTCGGCCCCTCCACTTT. This sequence encodes CASSLTGARRPLHF.

The CDR3 spells CASSLTEANYGYTF. As DNA, the CDR3 is TGCGCCAGCAGCTTGACAGAAGCTAACTATGGCTACACCTTC. This chain joins TRBV5-1 and TRBJ1-2; D is unclear. Looked up from germline, CDR1 is SGHRS and CDR2 is YFSETQ. The CDR3 has 14 amino acids. The V end was cut by 1 base, the J end by 0 bases, with 7 bases between.

The CDR3 region is CAWSSDRDNGYTF. CDR3 bases: TGTGCCTGGAGTTCGGACAGGGATAATGGCTACACCTTC. J is TRBJ1-2 and V is TRBV30, with 8 bases that match TRBD1. The CDR3 consists of 13 residues. Germline V gene lookup returns CDR1 GTSNPN and CDR2 SVGIG (reference sequence). Trimming took 2 bases from V and 6 from J; bases not matched to a gene: 5.

V usage is TRBV3-1 and J usage is TRBJ1-6; D is perhaps TRBD1 (5 bases). The V and J ends lost 3 bases and 14 bases respectively, with 14 bases between them. This CDR3 contains 13 residues. CDR1 and CDR2 from the germline V gene are LGHDT and YNNKEL (reference sequence). CDR3 sequence (DNA): TGTGCCAGCAGCCAGGGAATTGACAGTTCCCTCCACTTT. Its protein is CASSQGIDSSLHF.

There are a few counts of this clonotype. The rearrangement uses TRBV12-3 or TRBV12-4 and TRBJ2-3, with D tentatively TRBD2 (6 bases). The V end lost 6 bases, the J end lost 2 bases, and 12 bases lay between the germline ends. This CDR3 has 14 residues. CDR3 nucleotides: TGTGCCAGCAGCCTTACTAGCCCCACAGATACGCAGTATTTT. Translated, it gives CASSLTSPTDTQYF.

This clonotype came up a few times. The chain links TRBV10-1 to TRBJ1-1; D gene unclear. This CDR3 contains 14 residues. The germline V gene encodes CDR1 WNHNN and CDR2 SYGVQD (reference sequence). Trimming took 4 bases from V and 5 from J, leaving 14 bases between them. CDR3 amino acids: CASSALLGLTEAFF. The CDR3 DNA follows: TGCGCCAGCAGTGCCCTGTTGGGCTTGACTGAAGCTTTCTTT.

V is TRBV6-1 and J is TRBJ2-2; no reliable D call. The V and J ends lost 2 bases and 5 bases respectively, with 9 bases between them. The germline CDR1 and CDR2 sequences are MNHNS and SASEGT. The CDR3 is made up of 14 amino acids. CDR3 sequence reads: CASSEPRRTGELFF. CDR3 coding DNA: TGTGCCAGCAGTGAACCTAGAAGAACCGGGGAGCTGTTTTTT.

This clonotype was counted only a few times. This chain links TRBV18 with TRBJ1-2, with TRBD1 matching 7 bases. This CDR3 spans 16 amino acids. Germline CDR1 is KGHSH and CDR2 is LQKENI. The V gene end was trimmed by 4 bases and the J gene end by 0 bases; junction bases not matched to a gene: 8. DNA of the CDR3: TGTGCCAGCTCACAGGGGGACAGTTTGACTAACTATGGCTACACCTTC. Amino acids: CASSQGDSLTNYGYTF.